This T cell receptor beta chain comes out of a study of T-cell memory formation after mild COVID-19. Constant-segment primers and 5'RACE yielded cDNA libraries for TCR alpha and TCR beta, each carrying sample barcodes and UMIs. Using its own MiXCR run on the 5' RACE reads, TCRdb lists one record per CDR3 protein. The table records a few hundred thousand distinct CDR3 sequences, 15% to 20% of them present only once. Germline loops: CDR1 MDHEN, CDR2 SYDVKM. The CDR3 is 15 residues long. Trimming cost V 8 bases and J 7 bases, with 20 bases left between them. V and J are TRBV28 and TRBJ1-4, with D tentatively TRBD1 (5 bases). This clonotype was sampled from a man aged 18 to 30 who had mild COVID-19 (a few samples of this study predate the infection). Cell type and time point are not known. Material for sequencing was PBMCs or a T cell subset sorted from them (not recorded which). The CDR3 sequence: CASVGAPGRGEKLFF. In DNA form, the CDR3 reads TGTGCCAGCGTTGGAGCGCCGGGGCGCGGTGAAAAACTGTTTTTT. Combining the CDR3 with reference TRBV28 and TRBJ1-4 gives the whole variable domain DVKVTQSSRYLVKRTGEKVFLECVQDMDHENMFWYRQDPGLGLRLIYFSYDVKMKEKGDIPEGYSVSREKKERFSLILESASTNQTSMYLCASVGAPGRGEKLFFGSGTQLSVL.